The 3 T cell receptor beta chains listed next were all sequenced from one sample in a study of T cells in Graves' hyperthyroidism and ophthalmopathy. RNA transcripts yielded amplified TCR beta CDR3 regions. The study used the HTBI primer set for a first-round RT-PCR of the TCR CDR3. MiXCR was run by TCRdb on the multiplex PCR reads, yielding one entry per CDR3 protein. This repertoire shows approximately 380,000 distinct CDR3 sequences, approximately 17% found once; its top ten account for over 35%. Sequenced material: blood. The receptors come from a man younger than 35 with Graves' ophthalmopathy.

A few counts support this clonotype. This chain connects TRBV10-3 to TRBJ2-7; TRBD1 matches 12 bases. Germline CDR1 and CDR2: ENHRY and SYGVKD. The CDR3 extends over 15 amino acids. After removal of 7 bases from V and 5 bases from J, the junction contained 9 bases not matched to a gene. In DNA form, the CDR3 reads TGTGCCATCACCGGGGACAGGGGGCCGAACGACGAGCAGTACTTC. Translation: CAITGDRGPNDEQYF.

This clonotype was counted a few times. The chain has TRBV9 and TRBJ2-1; the D gene is possibly TRBD2 (6 bases). From germline, CDR1 is SGDLS and CDR2 YYNGEE. V lost 1 base and J 0 bases, leaving 17 bases between the germline ends. The CDR3 contains 18 residues. CDR3 nucleotide sequence: TGTGCCAGCAGCGTAAACTCCTGGCGGGGCCGCTCCTACAATGAGCAGTTCTTC. Translating gives CASSVNSWRGRSYNEQFF. Full variable domain (remainder filled in from reference TRBV9 and TRBJ2-1): DSGVTQTPKHLITATGQRVTLRCSPRSGDLSVYWYQQSLDQGLQFLIQYYNGEERAKGNILERFSAQQFPDLHSELNLSSLELGDSALYFCASSVNSWRGRSYNEQFFGPGTRLTVL.

This clonotype came up many times. The chain is built from TRBV2 and TRBJ2-3, with D tentatively TRBD2 (7 bases). The CDR3 spans 14 residues. V was shortened by 5 bases and J by 5 bases, with 14 bases between the two germline ends. In germline, CDR1 is SNHLY, CDR2 FYNNEI. The CDR3 sequence is CASSYGGRKDTQYF. The CDR3 nucleotides read TGTGCCAGCAGTTACGGGGGGCGGAAAGATACGCAGTATTTT.